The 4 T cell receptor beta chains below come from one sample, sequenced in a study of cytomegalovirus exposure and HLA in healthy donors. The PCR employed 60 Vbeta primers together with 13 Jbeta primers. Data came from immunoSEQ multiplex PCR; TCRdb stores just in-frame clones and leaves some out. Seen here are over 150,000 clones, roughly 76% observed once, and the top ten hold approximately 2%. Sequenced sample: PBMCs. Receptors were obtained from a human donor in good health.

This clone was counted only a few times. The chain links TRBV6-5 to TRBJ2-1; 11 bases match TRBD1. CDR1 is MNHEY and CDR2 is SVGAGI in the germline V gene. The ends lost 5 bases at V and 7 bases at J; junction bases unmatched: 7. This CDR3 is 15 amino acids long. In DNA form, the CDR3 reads TGTGCCAGCAGTAGGACAGGGGGCTTTGAAAATGAGCAGTTCTTC. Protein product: CASSRTGGFENEQFF.

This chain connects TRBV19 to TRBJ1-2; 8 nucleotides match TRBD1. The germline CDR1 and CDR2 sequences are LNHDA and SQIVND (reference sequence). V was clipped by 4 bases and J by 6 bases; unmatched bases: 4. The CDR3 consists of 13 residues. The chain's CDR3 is CASSTLDRDGYTF. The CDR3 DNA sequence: TGTGCCAGTAGTACGTTGGACAGGGATGGCTACACCTTC.

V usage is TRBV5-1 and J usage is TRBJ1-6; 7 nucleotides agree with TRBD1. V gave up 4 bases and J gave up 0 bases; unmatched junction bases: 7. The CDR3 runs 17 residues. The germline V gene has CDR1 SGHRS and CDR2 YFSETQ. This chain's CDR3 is CASSRGQISSYNSPLHF. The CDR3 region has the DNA TGCGCCAGCAGCCGGGGACAGATAAGCTCCTATAATTCACCCCTCCACTTT.

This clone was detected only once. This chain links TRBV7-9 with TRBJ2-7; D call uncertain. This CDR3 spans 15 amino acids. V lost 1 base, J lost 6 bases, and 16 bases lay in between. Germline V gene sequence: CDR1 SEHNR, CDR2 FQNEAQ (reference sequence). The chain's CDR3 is CASSLVTYVSREQYF. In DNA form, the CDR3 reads TGTGCCAGCAGCTTAGTAACTTACGTCTCTCGCGAGCAGTACTTC.